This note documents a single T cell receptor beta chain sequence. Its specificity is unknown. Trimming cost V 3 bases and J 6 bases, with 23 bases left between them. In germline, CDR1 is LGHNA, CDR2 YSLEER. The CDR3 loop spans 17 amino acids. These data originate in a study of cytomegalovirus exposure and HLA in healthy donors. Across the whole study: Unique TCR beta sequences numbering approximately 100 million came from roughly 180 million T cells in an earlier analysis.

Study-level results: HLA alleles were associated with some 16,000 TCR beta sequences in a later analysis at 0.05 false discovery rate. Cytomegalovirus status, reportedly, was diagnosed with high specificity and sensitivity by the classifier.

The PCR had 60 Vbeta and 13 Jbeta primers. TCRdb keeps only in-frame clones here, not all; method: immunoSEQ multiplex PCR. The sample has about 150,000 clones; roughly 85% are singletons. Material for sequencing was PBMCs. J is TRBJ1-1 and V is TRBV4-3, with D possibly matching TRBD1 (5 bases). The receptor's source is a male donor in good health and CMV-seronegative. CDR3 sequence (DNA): TGCGCCAGCAGCCAGATGGGGGAGGGCGGGATGGCCTCTGAAGCTTTCTTT. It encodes CASSQMGEGGMASEAFF.